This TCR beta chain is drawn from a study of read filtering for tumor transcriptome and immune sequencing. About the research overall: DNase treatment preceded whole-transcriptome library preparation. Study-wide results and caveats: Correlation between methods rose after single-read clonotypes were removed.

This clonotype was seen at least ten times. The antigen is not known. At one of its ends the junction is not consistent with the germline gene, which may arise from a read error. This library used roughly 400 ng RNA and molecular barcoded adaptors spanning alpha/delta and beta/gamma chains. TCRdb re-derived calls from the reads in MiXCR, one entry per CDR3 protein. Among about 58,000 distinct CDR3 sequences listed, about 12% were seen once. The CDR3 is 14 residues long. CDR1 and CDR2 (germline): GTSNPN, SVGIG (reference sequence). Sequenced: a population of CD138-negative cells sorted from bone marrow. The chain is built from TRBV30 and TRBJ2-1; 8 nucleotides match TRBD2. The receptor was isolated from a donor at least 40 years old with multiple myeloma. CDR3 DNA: TGTGCCTGGACCCGGGGGGGCCCCTACAATGCGCAGTTCTTC. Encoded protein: CAWTRGGPYNAQFF.